This T cell receptor beta chain originates from a study of cytomegalovirus exposure and HLA in healthy donors. Overall study: An early release of data contained about 85 million unique TCRs, which came from HLA-typed donors.

CDR1 is SQVTM, CDR2 ANQGSEA, per germline. Trimming stripped 7 bases from V and 0 bases from J, with 12 bases between. This CDR3 has 14 residues. These donors, healthy bone marrow donors, were studied. The study sampled nominally healthy donors, though unrecorded immune exposures were likely. PCR amplification relied on 60 Vbeta primers (plus 13 Jbeta primers). TCRdb's copy holds only in-frame clones and misses some; the assay was immunoSEQ multiplex PCR. The table has a few hundred thousand clones, about 83% seen once. This TCR was recovered from a girl aged 5-17 years in good health and CMV-seronegative. V and J are TRBV29-1 and TRBJ2-2, with D possibly TRBD1 on 6 matching bases. The sequenced material came from PBMCs. In DNA form, the CDR3 reads TGCAGCGCCCGAAGGGACACGAACACCGGGGAGCTGTTTTTT. This translates into CSARRDTNTGELFF.